The 19 T cell receptor beta chains below all came from one sample that was sequenced in a study of control samples from healthy donors and cancer patients. TCRdb keeps only in-frame clones here, not all; method: immunoSEQ multiplex PCR. The data show roughly 150,000 clones, 92% seen once. The sequencing input was blood. The origin of the receptors is a woman in her twenties or thirties in good health.

This chain uses TRBV12-3 or TRBV12-4 with TRBJ1-2; D is unclear. Trimming took 8 bases from V and 8 from J, leaving 12 bases between them. CDR3 size: 11 residues. The CDR3 DNA is TGTGCCAGCGGAGGGCGAGGAGGCTACACCTTC. Its protein is CASGGRGGYTF.

This rearrangement joins TRBV27 to TRBJ2-7; 9 bases are a match to TRBD2. The CDR3 length is 15 residues. J was trimmed by 5 bases and V by 4 bases; bases with no gene match: 9. Germline V gene sequence: CDR1 MNHEY, CDR2 SMNVEV (reference sequence). CDR3 nucleotide sequence: TGTGCCAGCAGTTCCAGACTAGCGGTCGTAAACGAGCAGTACTTC. Translation: CASSSRLAVVNEQYF.

The V and J genes are TRBV5-6 and TRBJ2-5; 9 bases align to TRBD2. The CDR3 is 17 amino acids. Trimming removed 2 bases from V and 5 bases from J; junction bases left unmatched: 13. Germline V gene lookup returns CDR1 SGHDT and CDR2 YYEEEE. Here the CDR3 DNA reads TGTGCCAGCAGCTTCTTCAAAGCGGGAGGAACCTGGGAGACCCAGTACTTC. This codes for CASSFFKAGGTWETQYF.

The V gene is TRBV7-3, the J gene TRBJ2-5; TRBD1 might be the D (5 bases). The length of the CDR3 is 13 residues. Between the trimmed V and J ends, which lost 5 bases and 5 bases, there was a span of 12 bases. Germline CDR1 and CDR2: SGHTA and FQGTGA. CDR3 nucleotides: TGTGCCAGCAGCCCCAGGGCCTGGGAGACCCAGTACTTC. It specifies CASSPRAWETQYF.

The chain joins TRBV5-4 to TRBJ2-2; possibly TRBD2 for D (5 bases). The germline gives CDR1 SGHNT, CDR2 YYREEE (reference sequence). V was pared by 3 bases and J by 4 bases, with 19 bases between. The CDR3 has 17 residues. The CDR3 sequence: CASSSRGWRTVTGELFF. Here the CDR3 DNA reads TGTGCCAGCAGCTCCCGGGGTTGGCGGACCGTCACCGGGGAGCTGTTTTTT.

This clone has only one observation. The V call is TRBV7-9, the J call TRBJ2-1, with D hard to call. Germline-derived CDR1 and CDR2 are SEHNR and FQNEAQ (reference sequence). The CDR3 is made up of 15 amino acids. Deletions cut 2 bases from V and 5 bases from J, with 13 bases between. CDR3 DNA sequence: TGTGCCAGCAGCTTAACCCCTCCGGGTAACAATGAGCAGTTCTTC. Translated: CASSLTPPGNNEQFF. The variable domain in full, with the rest retrieved from reference TRBV7-9 and TRBJ2-1, is DTGVSQNPRHKITKRGQNVTFRCDPISEHNRLYWYRQTLGQGPEFLTYFQNEAQLEKSRLLSDRFSAERPKGSFSTLEIQRTEQGDSAMYLCASSLTPPGNNEQFFGPGTRLTVL.

The rearrangement joins TRBV6-5 to TRBJ2-3; TRBD2 aligns across 7 bases. The CDR3 runs 14 residues. V dropped 6 bases and J dropped 2; count of bases not matched to a gene: 5. Germline CDR1 is MNHEY and CDR2 is SVGAGI. DNA of the CDR3: TGTGCCAGCAGCTCTAGCGGCGTCACAGATACGCAGTATTTT. Its protein is CASSSSGVTDTQYF.

Here the CDR3 reads CASSRKGPFPSNSYEQYF. The CDR3 region has the DNA TGTGCCAGCAGTCGTAAAGGACCCTTCCCTTCTAACTCCTACGAGCAGTACTTC. The chain couples TRBV5-5 to TRBJ2-7; D call uncertain. CDR1 is SGHKS, CDR2 YYEKEE, per germline (reference sequence). Trimming left V 5 bases short and J 0 bases short, with 24 bases between. The CDR3 totals 18 residues.

This rearrangement joins TRBV10-3 to TRBJ2-2; TRBD2 matches 7 bases. Trimming cost V 7 bases and J 4 bases; bases outside gene matches: 3. Germline assignment: CDR1 ENHRY and CDR2 SYGVKD. The CDR3 is 13 residues long. The chain's CDR3 is CAINAGVTGELFF. The CDR3 DNA reads TGTGCCATCAACGCGGGAGTCACCGGGGAGCTGTTTTTT.

Here the CDR3 DNA reads TGCGCCAGCAGCCAGGGGGTTAATGAAAAACTGTTTTTT. Translated, it gives CASSQGVNEKLFF. This sequence joins TRBV4-1 and TRBJ1-4; weak D call: TRBD1 (5 bases). CDR1 and CDR2 from the germline V gene are MGHRA and YSYEKL. Trimming stripped 3 bases from V and 4 bases from J, with 6 bases between. CDR3 length equals 13 residues.

The genes are TRBV5-1 and TRBJ2-3; D is tentatively TRBD1 or TRBD2 (5 bases each). CDR3 length: 15 residues. Germline V lookup: CDR1 SGHRS, CDR2 YFSETQ. V lost 1 base to trimming and J lost 1 base, with 10 bases between them. The DNA of the CDR3 is TGCGCCAGCAGCTTGCGGGGCGCGGGCACAGATACGCAGTATTTT. This codes for CASSLRGAGTDTQYF.

The chain is built from TRBV12-5 and TRBJ1-5, with D perhaps matching TRBD1 (5 bases). V lost 2 bases and J lost 7, with 15 bases in between. Germline CDR1 and CDR2: LGHNT and FRNRAP. The CDR3 consists of 15 residues. The CDR3 nucleotides are TGTGCTAGTGGTTTGAGGGCCAGGGAGGGGCAGCCCCAGCATTTT. It translates to CASGLRAREGQPQHF.

The chain has TRBV2 and TRBJ2-1; TRBD2 matches at 8 bases. The CDR3 length is 14 residues. The germline gives CDR1 SNHLY, CDR2 FYNNEI. Germline trimming cut 10 bases from V and 0 bases from J; bases unmatched to any gene: 5. CDR3 region: CAILAGVSYNEQFF. In DNA, the CDR3 is TGTGCCATTCTAGCGGGCGTCTCCTACAATGAGCAGTTCTTC.

The V gene is TRBV28, the J gene TRBJ2-6; D remains ambiguous. This CDR3 has 16 residues. Germline values: CDR1 MDHEN, CDR2 SYDVKM. Trimming stripped 8 bases from V and 0 bases from J, with 14 bases between. CDR3 bases: TGTGCCAGCGAACCGAAAGGCATCTCTGGGGCCAACGTCCTGACTTTC. Residues: CASEPKGISGANVLTF.

The table lists this clone with a count of one. The rearrangement links TRBV18 to TRBJ2-3; weak D call: TRBD2 (6 bases). Trimming removed 2 bases at V and 1 base at J, with 10 bases between. CDR3 size: 15 residues. Germline CDR1 KGHSH, CDR2 LQKENI. The CDR3 DNA is TGTGCCAGCTCACCAGTTTTAGCGGGCACAGATACGCAGTATTTT. This translates into CASSPVLAGTDTQYF.

This rearrangement joins TRBV24-1 to TRBJ1-1; TRBD1 matches 9 bases. Germline V gene data show CDR1 as KGHDR and CDR2 as SFDVKD. The ends lost 3 bases at V and 1 base at J; junction bases unmatched: 2. The CDR3 spans 15 residues. The CDR3 DNA follows: TGTGCCACCAGTGATACGGACAGGGGGAACACTGAAGCTTTCTTT. Amino acids: CATSDTDRGNTEAFF.

This chain links TRBV10-3 with TRBJ1-1, with a tentative D call TRBD1 (5 bases). V gave up 7 bases and J gave up 0 bases, with 9 bases separating them. This CDR3 contains 13 residues. The V gene's germline CDR1 is ENHRY and CDR2 SYGVKD. CDR3 in amino acids: CAIMGGLNTEAFF. As DNA, the CDR3 is TGTGCCATCATGGGGGGACTGAACACTGAAGCTTTCTTT.

This sequence joins TRBV3-1 (or the pseudogene TRBV3-2) and TRBJ1-6; D not resolved. CDR3 length equals 13 residues. Trimming left V 8 bases short and J 6 bases short, with 11 bases between. Germline V lookup: CDR1 LGHDT, CDR2 YNNKEL (reference sequence). CDR3 loop: CASAPDGNSPLHF. The CDR3 DNA reads TGTGCCAGCGCTCCGGACGGTAATTCACCCCTCCACTTT.

The chain uses TRBV18 and TRBJ2-7; 8 bases fit TRBD1. The ends lost 6 bases at V and 0 bases at J; junction bases unmatched: 7. The CDR3 has 15 amino acids. Germline values: CDR1 KGHSH, CDR2 LQKENI. The CDR3 here is CASSGGQAFSYEQYF. CDR3 bases: TGTGCCAGCTCCGGGGGACAGGCGTTCTCCTACGAGCAGTACTTC.